This T cell receptor beta chain was retrieved from a study of radiation and T cells in renal cell carcinoma. The repertoire was sequenced with immunoSEQ multiplex PCR; TCRdb's copy has only in-frame clones and lacks some. This table has some 95,000 clones, 86% appearing once. The CDR3 runs 18 residues. V was cut by 3 bases and J by 1 base, with 21 bases left in between. The germline V gene encodes CDR1 PRHDT and CDR2 FYEKMQ (reference sequence). Stated time point: baseline pretreatment blood. Specified treatment: 15 Gy SBRT to primary tumor, nephrectomy 4 weeks later. The clonotype was recovered from a man in his fifties with renal cell carcinoma. The specimen comprised blood, sampled from a patient whose treatment included radiotherapy and nephrectomy. The rearrangement links TRBV13 to TRBJ1-2; D might be TRBD1 (6 bases). CDR3 amino acids: CASSFMGDTTILNYGYTF. CDR3 DNA: TGTGCCAGCAGCTTTATGGGGGACACAACTATTCTTAACTATGGCTACACCTTC.